The 31 T cell receptor beta chains listed next were all sequenced from one sample in a study of molecular identifiers for immune sequencing clone quantification. TCRdb used MiXCR to reprocess the PCR reads, holding one entry per CDR3 protein. The profile shows just under 650,000 distinct CDR3 sequences, about 20% of them singletons. The sample comprised naive CD8+ T cells from blood, with Jurkat cell RNA spiked in. Subset denoted: FACS-sorted CD8+CD4-CCR7+CD45RA+ naive T cells. The receptor source for this set is a human donor in good health. Some libraries in this study had Jurkat cell RNA spiked in.

Worth noting for this clonotype: At one end, the junction sequence differs from germline, possibly due to a read error. The chain couples TRBV3-1 to TRBJ2-2; a possible D gene is TRBD1 (5 bases). The CDR3 extends over 18 amino acids. CDR1 LGHDT and CDR2 YNNKEL come from the germline V gene (reference sequence). CDR3 in DNA: TGTGCCAGCTGCCAAGGAGCCTATGGCAGGGTGGACACCGGGGAGCTGTTTTTT. Translation gives CASCQGAYGRVDTGELFF. Variable domain in full (rest from reference TRBV3-1 and TRBJ2-2): DTAVSQTPKYLVTQMGNDKSIKCEQNLGHDTMYWYKQDSKKFLKIMFSYNNKELIINETVPNRFSPKSPDKAHLNLHINSLELGDSAVYFCASCQGAYGRVDTGELFFGEGSRLTVL.

This clonotype was recorded a few times. A read error may account for a junction end that differs from germline. The chain employs TRBV6-2 or TRBV6-3 and TRBJ1-1; TRBD1 matches 7 bases. The germline gives CDR1 MNHEY, CDR2 SVGEGT. The CDR3 runs 14 residues. The chain's CDR3 is CASSYPGTVTEAFF. DNA for the CDR3: TGTGCCAGCAGTTACCCTGGGACAGTCACTGAGGCTTTCTTT.

This clonotype showed up many times. The V gene is TRBV4-3, the J gene TRBJ1-5; unclear D gene. V lost 0 bases, J lost 3 bases, and 9 bases lay in between. The germline gives CDR1 LGHNA, CDR2 YSLEER. The CDR3 consists of 15 residues. The CDR3 region is CASSQDLISNQPQHF. Written as DNA, the CDR3 is TGCGCCAGCAGCCAAGATTTGATCTCCAATCAGCCCCAGCATTTT.

The chain uses TRBV4-3 and TRBJ2-1; 9 bases agree with TRBD1. The germline gives CDR1 LGHNA, CDR2 YSLEER. The CDR3 spans 16 residues. J gave up 6 bases and V 5 bases, and 11 bases lay outside the gene matches. The CDR3 sequence: CASSIGPGQGGNEQFF. In DNA form, the CDR3 reads TGCGCCAGCAGCATAGGGCCGGGACAGGGAGGCAATGAGCAGTTCTTC.

With respect to this clonotype: This may come from a read error, since a much larger clone is one base off. The chain couples TRBV6-5 to TRBJ2-3; maybe TRBD1 (6 bases). CDR1 and CDR2 (germline): MNHEY, SVGAGI. The CDR3 has 15 amino acids. With 6 bases removed from V and 2 bases from J, the gap between germline ends came to 15 bases. CDR3 in DNA: TGTGCCAGCAGCCCAGGGGCCAGCTACACAGATACGCAGTATTTT. As protein: CASSPGASYTDTQYF.

This clonotype was seen at least ten times. The V call is TRBV12-3 or TRBV12-4, the J call TRBJ1-1, with no clear D. The V gene lost 3 bases and the J gene lost 0 bases, with 14 bases spanning the gap. This CDR3 has 16 residues. CDR3 amino acids: CASSFRRAVMNTEAFF. The CDR3 nucleotides read TGTGCCAGCAGTTTCAGGAGGGCGGTAATGAACACTGAAGCTTTCTTT.

The CDR3: CASSITGTGGNQPQHF. The CDR3 bases are TGTGCCAGTAGTATAACCGGGACAGGGGGGAACCAGCCCCAGCATTTT. This chain joins TRBV19 and TRBJ1-5; 11 nucleotides align to TRBD1. This CDR3 spans 16 amino acids. Per the germline V gene, CDR1 is LNHDA and CDR2 is SQIVND (reference sequence). With V trimmed by 2 bases and J by 7 bases, 7 bases remained unmatched. The variable domain in full, completed from reference TRBV19 and TRBJ1-5, reads DGGITQSPKYLFRKEGQNVTLSCEQNLNHDAMYWYRQDPGQGLRLIYYSQIVNDFQKGDIAEGYSVSREKKESFPLTVTSAQKNPTAFYLCASSITGTGGNQPQHFGDGTRLSIL.

The chain joins TRBV14 to TRBJ2-7; D unresolved. Trimming took 8 bases from V and 6 from J, leaving 17 bases between them. Germline V gives CDR1 SGHDN, CDR2 FVKESK. This CDR3 comprises 13 residues. CDR3 protein: CASGFATTGEQYF. CDR3 DNA sequence: TGTGCCAGCGGGTTTGCCACTACGGGCGAGCAGTACTTC.

The rearrangement uses TRBV7-6 and TRBJ2-3, with D possibly being TRBD2 (5 bases). The CDR3 runs to 14 residues. Germline V gene data show CDR1 as SGHVS and CDR2 as FNYEAQ. With 3 bases removed from V and 6 bases from J, the gap between germline ends came to 13 bases. The CDR3 nucleotides read TGTGCCAGCAGCTTTGCGGGCGCCCAGGATACGCAGTATTTT. Its translation: CASSFAGAQDTQYF.

This clonotype was detected ten times or more. This chain connects TRBV4-3 to TRBJ2-1, with 11 bases that match TRBD2. The V segment lost 5 bases and the J segment 4 bases; nucleotides outside the gene matches: 4. This CDR3 is built from 15 residues. CDR1 LGHNA and CDR2 YSLEER come from the germline V gene. The CDR3 region has the DNA TGCGCCAGCAGCAAGAGACTAGCGGGGTACAATGAGCAGTTCTTC. The encoded protein is CASSKRLAGYNEQFF.

Many counts were recorded for this clonotype. J is TRBJ2-1 and V is TRBV29-1; perhaps D is TRBD1 or TRBD2 (5 bases each). This CDR3 comprises 16 residues. Germline CDR1 is SQVTM and CDR2 is ANQGSEA. Trimming took 6 bases from V and 3 from J, leaving 21 bases between them. The DNA of the CDR3 is TGCAGCGTAGAGGGGAGAAGGTGGGCTCACTACAATGAGCAGTTCTTC. This translates into CSVEGRRWAHYNEQFF.

This clonotype was seen at least ten times. V usage is TRBV20-1 and J usage is TRBJ2-7, with TRBD2 identical over 9 bases. The ends lost 0 bases at V and 3 bases at J; junction bases unmatched: 3. The CDR3 extends over 14 amino acids. In germline, CDR1 is DFQATT, CDR2 SNEGSKA (reference sequence). The chain's CDR3 is CSARELAGYYEQYF. CDR3 sequence (DNA): TGCAGTGCTAGAGAGCTAGCGGGGTACTACGAGCAGTACTTC.

This clonotype was observed at least ten times. The chain uses TRBV11-2 and TRBJ2-5; D gene unclear. The ends were cut back, 2 bases at V and 0 bases at J, with 7 bases in the middle. The CDR3 loop spans 14 amino acids. CDR1 is SGHAT, CDR2 FQNNGV, per germline. CDR3 sequence reads: CASSLMGYQETQYF. CDR3 nucleotide sequence: TGTGCCAGCAGCTTAATGGGATACCAAGAGACCCAGTACTTC.

This clonotype was seen ten or more times. The chain links TRBV25-1 to TRBJ2-7; no firm D call. The CDR3 has 14 amino acids. V was shortened by 5 bases and J by 0 bases, with 11 bases between the two germline ends. The V gene's germline CDR1 is MGHDK and CDR2 SYGVNS. The chain's CDR3 is CASSFQGISYEQYF. In DNA, the CDR3 is TGTGCCAGCAGTTTCCAAGGTATCTCCTACGAGCAGTACTTC.

With respect to this clonotype: A much larger clone differs by one base, so this may be a read error. The chain joins TRBV12-3 or TRBV12-4 to TRBJ2-3; TRBD1 might be the D (6 bases). The CDR3 consists of 15 residues. CDR3 in DNA: TGTGCCAGCAGGGGGAACAGGGACGACACAGATACGCGGTATTTT. Translated, it gives CASRGNRDDTDTRYF.

In this sample, this clonotype turned up many times. The chain recombines TRBV29-1 with TRBJ2-5, with TRBD2 identical over 9 bases. V was pared by 2 bases and J by 9 bases, with 22 bases of the junction left unmatched. This CDR3 is 18 amino acids long. Germline V CDR1 and CDR2: SQVTM, ANQGSEA. The CDR3 loop is CSVETRGVRGGPFRAQYF. DNA for the CDR3: TGCAGCGTTGAAACCCGCGGGGTGCGGGGGGGGCCTTTTAGGGCCCAGTACTTC.

There are a few counts of this clonotype. The V gene is TRBV12-3 or TRBV12-4, the J gene TRBJ2-5; no clear D. The CDR3 is 15 residues long. V was shortened by 4 bases and J by 8 bases, with 20 bases between the two germline ends. Here the CDR3 DNA reads TGTGCCAGCAGTTCGGCCGGAGCCCTCAAAGGAACCCAGTACTTC. This sequence encodes CASSSAGALKGTQYF.

This clonotype was recorded at least ten times. J is TRBJ2-3 and V is TRBV5-5, with 8 bases that match TRBD1. The CDR3 covers 16 residues. In germline, CDR1 is SGHKS, CDR2 YYEKEE (reference sequence). J gave up 5 bases and V 4 bases, and 12 bases lay outside the gene matches. CDR3 residues: CASSLWDRPRGDTQYF. CDR3 in DNA: TGTGCCAGCAGCCTGTGGGACAGGCCCCGAGGAGATACGCAGTATTTT.

This clonotype was picked up many times. CDR3 protein: CASSLAYGQGTEAFF. The CDR3 DNA reads as TGTGCCAGCAGCTTAGCGTATGGGCAGGGGACTGAAGCTTTCTTT. The J gene is TRBJ1-1, the V gene TRBV7-2, with TRBD1 as a possible D gene (6 bases). The germline V gene has CDR1 SGHTA and CDR2 FQGNSA. Trimming took 0 bases from V and 5 from J, leaving 13 bases between them. The length of the CDR3 is 15 residues.

A word on this clonotype: A read error is possible here, since a much larger clone lies one base away. The CDR3 region has the DNA TGTGCCAGCAGTTCCCTGACAGGGGATAGCACAGATACGCAGTATTTT. The encoded protein is CASSSLTGDSTDTQYF. V and J are TRBV27 and TRBJ2-3, with 8 positions matching TRBD1. The CDR3 covers 16 residues. The germline gives CDR1 MNHEY, CDR2 SMNVEV (reference sequence). The junction had 6 bases not matched to a gene; V was cut back by 4 bases and J by 0 bases.

This clonotype was seen ten or more times. The gene calls are TRBV3-1 and TRBJ1-5; 10 bases fit TRBD1. The CDR3 consists of 15 residues. The ends lost 4 bases at V and 7 bases at J; junction bases unmatched: 7. The germline V gene encodes CDR1 LGHDT and CDR2 YNNKEL (reference sequence). CDR3: CASSPGTGESQPQHF. The DNA of the CDR3 is TGTGCCAGCAGCCCCGGGACAGGGGAATCACAGCCCCAGCATTTT.

The V and J genes are TRBV12-3 or TRBV12-4 and TRBJ2-1; 10 bases align to TRBD2. The V segment lost 6 bases and the J segment 2 bases; nucleotides outside the gene matches: 10. This CDR3 region has 17 residues. The CDR3: CASSPGVAGGTYNEQFF. Here the CDR3 DNA reads TGTGCCAGCAGCCCGGGGGTAGCGGGGGGTACCTACAATGAGCAGTTCTTC.

In its sample, this clonotype was seen many times. This CDR3 reads CASSSTPRTGGSYGYTF. In DNA, the CDR3 is TGTGCCAGCAGCTCGACGCCGAGGACAGGCGGCTCCTATGGCTACACCTTC. V usage is TRBV7-2 and J usage is TRBJ1-2; 7 nucleotides align to TRBD1. V lost 4 bases, J lost 4 bases, and 15 bases stayed unmatched. This CDR3 spans 17 amino acids. Germline values: CDR1 SGHTA, CDR2 FQGNSA. Full variable domain (rest looked up from reference TRBV7-2 and TRBJ1-2): GAGVSQSPSNKVTEKGKDVELRCDPISGHTALYWYRQSLGQGLEFLIYFQGNSAPDKSGLPSDRFSAERTGGSVSTLTIQRTQQEDSAVYLCASSSTPRTGGSYGYTFGSGTRLTVV.

This clonotype was observed once. It may be a read error: a sequence one base away is much more abundant. This chain uses TRBV11-2 with TRBJ2-7; 11 positions match TRBD2. The length of the CDR3 is 15 residues. Losses at the gene ends were 6 bases for V and 3 bases for J; bases not matched to a gene: 7. Per germline, CDR1 SGHAT and CDR2 FQNNGV. In DNA form, the CDR3 reads TGTGCCAGCAGTGCTAGCGGGGGGCCATACTACGAGCAGTACTTC. It translates to CASSASGGPYYEQYF.

This clonotype was observed many times. The chain joins TRBV3-1 to TRBJ2-7; 7 bases align to TRBD1. Unmatched junction bases numbered 14, after V lost 11 bases and J lost 7 bases. Looked up from germline, CDR1 is LGHDT and CDR2 is YNNKEL (reference sequence). The CDR3 sequence is 13 residues long. The CDR3 region is CASTQGNSREQYF. The DNA of the CDR3 is TGTGCCTCCACACAGGGGAATTCGAGGGAGCAGTACTTC.

The sample holds a few counts of this clonotype. The chain uses TRBV25-1 and TRBJ2-1; TRBD1 matches at 7 bases. The junction had 8 bases not matched to a gene; V was cut back by 7 bases and J by 2 bases. The length of the CDR3 is 15 residues. Germline V gene data show CDR1 as MGHDK and CDR2 as SYGVNS. The CDR3 loop is CASTAAGTAYNEQFF. The CDR3 DNA follows: TGTGCCAGCACAGCCGCCGGGACAGCCTACAATGAGCAGTTCTTC.

The sample holds a few counts of this clonotype. A much larger clone differs by one base, so this may be a read error. The rearrangement joins TRBV9 to TRBJ1-1; D ambiguous. The germline V and J ends were trimmed by 3 bases and 5 bases, with 17 bases remaining between them. This CDR3 comprises 15 residues. Germline values: CDR1 SGDLS, CDR2 YYNGEE. The chain's CDR3 is CASSGERAVWTEAFF. In DNA form, the CDR3 reads TGTGCCAGCAGCGGTGAACGGGCTGTTTGGACTGAAGCTTTCTTT.

V usage is TRBV19 and J usage is TRBJ2-6; D could derive from TRBD1 or TRBD2 (5 bases each). The germline gives CDR1 LNHDA, CDR2 SQIVND (reference sequence). V lost 5 bases and J 3 bases, leaving 11 bases between the germline ends. This CDR3 has 15 amino acids. The CDR3 region has the DNA TGTGCCAGTAGTCAAGGGACGCGTGGGGCCAACGTCCTGACTTTC. Protein product: CASSQGTRGANVLTF.

This clonotype occurred many times. V is TRBV7-9 and J is TRBJ1-6; D not certain. Germline CDR1 and CDR2: SEHNR and FQNEAQ (reference sequence). V was trimmed by 3 bases and J by 7 bases, leaving 10 bases between them. This CDR3 has 14 residues. This CDR3 is CASSFWERNSPLHF. DNA of the CDR3: TGTGCCAGCAGCTTTTGGGAAAGAAATTCACCCCTCCACTTT.

This clonotype has ten or more counts. The chain has TRBV7-9 and TRBJ1-1, with TRBD1 as a possible D gene (6 bases). CDR1 SEHNR and CDR2 FQNEAQ come from the germline V gene (reference sequence). Trimming took off 2 bases at V and 2 bases at J, with 12 bases between the two ends. The CDR3 is made up of 15 amino acids. The CDR3 is CASSLNLQGNTEAFF. The DNA of the CDR3 is TGTGCCAGCAGCTTAAACCTACAGGGAAACACTGAAGCTTTCTTT.

This clonotype was detected many times. The chain carries TRBV20-1 and TRBJ1-1; 8 positions match TRBD1. This CDR3 comprises 16 residues. V trimming: 0 bases; J trimming: 1 base; junction bases outside the gene matches: 7. The germline gives CDR1 DFQATT, CDR2 SNEGSKA (reference sequence). CDR3 sequence (DNA): TGCAGTGCTAGAGATGCGGGGCAGGGGGCGAACACTGAAGCTTTCTTT. Amino acid sequence: CSARDAGQGANTEAFF.